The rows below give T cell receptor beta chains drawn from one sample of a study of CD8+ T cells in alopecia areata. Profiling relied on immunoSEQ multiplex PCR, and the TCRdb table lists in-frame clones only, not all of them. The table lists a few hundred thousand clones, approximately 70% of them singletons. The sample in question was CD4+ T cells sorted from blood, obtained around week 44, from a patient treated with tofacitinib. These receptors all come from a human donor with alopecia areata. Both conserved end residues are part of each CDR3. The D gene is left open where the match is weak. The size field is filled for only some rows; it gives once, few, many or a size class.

CDR3 DNA: TGTGCCAGCAGCGAAAGACTAGCGGGGGCCCCGGGTACGCAGTATTTT
CDR3 protein: CASSERLAGAPGTQYF
J gene: TRBJ2-3
clone size: medium-sized
V gene: TRBV7-2
D gene: TRBD2

CDR3 DNA: TGCGCCAGCAGCCAACAGGACAGGGTGGGGAACACTGAAGCTTTCTTT
CDR3 protein: CASSQQDRVGNTEAFF
J gene: TRBJ1-1
clone size: few
V gene: TRBV4-1
D gene: TRBD1

CDR3 DNA: TGTGCCGGGTCGGGGGGCCAAGAGACCCAGTACTTC
CDR3 protein: CAGSGGQETQYF
J gene: TRBJ2-5
clone size: NA
V gene: TRBV30
D gene: TRBD2

CDR3 DNA: TGCGCCAGCAGTGAGAGACTGATGAACACTGAAGCTTTCTTT
CDR3 protein: CASSERLMNTEAFF
J gene: TRBJ1-1
clone size: NA
V gene: TRBV10-1
D gene: NA

CDR3 DNA: TGCGCCAGCAGCCAAGATCCCTCAGGGAGCACCTACAATGAGCAGTTCTTC
CDR3 protein: CASSQDPSGSTYNEQFF
J gene: TRBJ2-1
clone size: NA
V gene: TRBV4-3
D gene: NA

CDR3 DNA: TGCAGCGTTGGGGGGGCAGGTCCTAAGTACGAGCAGTACTTC
CDR3 protein: CSVGGAGPKYEQYF
J gene: TRBJ2-7
clone size: NA
V gene: TRBV29-1
D gene: NA

CDR3 DNA: TGTGCCACCAGCGAGCCCTCCTACAATGAGCAGTTCTTC
CDR3 protein: CATSEPSYNEQFF
J gene: TRBJ2-1
clone size: NA
V gene: TRBV15
D gene: NA

CDR3 DNA: TGCAGCGCCGCTCTTCGAGCGTTGGACGGGGCCAACGTCCTGACTTTC
CDR3 protein: CSAALRALDGANVLTF
J gene: TRBJ2-6
clone size: NA
V gene: TRBV29-1
D gene: NA

CDR3 DNA: TGTGCCAGCAGCTTTGGACAGGGAGGCTCTGGATATGGCTACACCTTC
CDR3 protein: CASSFGQGGSGYGYTF
J gene: TRBJ1-2
clone size: NA
V gene: TRBV11-3
D gene: TRBD1

CDR3 DNA: TGCAGCGTTGGAACTAGCGGGGGCGGGGGAGATACGCAGTATTTT
CDR3 protein: CSVGTSGGGGDTQYF
J gene: TRBJ2-3
clone size: once
V gene: TRBV29-1
D gene: TRBD2

CDR3 DNA: TGTGCCAGCAGCCAATATACTAGCGGGGGAACAGATACGCAGTATTTT
CDR3 protein: CASSQYTSGGTDTQYF
J gene: TRBJ2-3
clone size: NA
V gene: TRBV7-2
D gene: TRBD2

CDR3 DNA: TGTGCCTGGAGACGTCGGGACATTCCCAACTATGGCTACACCTTC
CDR3 protein: CAWRRRDIPNYGYTF
J gene: TRBJ1-2
clone size: NA
V gene: TRBV30
D gene: NA

CDR3 DNA: TGTGCCAGCAGTTTATTTGCAGTGGATGGGTATGGCTACACCTTC
CDR3 protein: CASSLFAVDGYGYTF
J gene: TRBJ1-2
clone size: NA
V gene: TRBV28
D gene: NA

CDR3 DNA: TGTGCCTGGAGTCATAGCGGGCGGGCGGGCAATGAGCAGTTCTTC
CDR3 protein: CAWSHSGRAGNEQFF
J gene: TRBJ2-1
clone size: NA
V gene: TRBV30
D gene: TRBD2

CDR3 DNA: TGTGCCAGCAGGCTACTAGCGTACGAGCAGTACTTC
CDR3 protein: CASRLLAYEQYF
J gene: TRBJ2-7
clone size: NA
V gene: TRBV27
D gene: TRBD2

CDR3 DNA: TGCAGCGTTGAAAGCATGAACACTGAAGCTTTCTTT
CDR3 protein: CSVESMNTEAFF
J gene: TRBJ1-1
clone size: NA
V gene: TRBV29-1
D gene: NA

CDR3 DNA: TGTGCCAGCAGCCTTAGCGGGGGAATCACAGATACGCAGTATTTT
CDR3 protein: CASSLSGGITDTQYF
J gene: TRBJ2-3
clone size: NA
V gene: TRBV7-2
D gene: TRBD2

CDR3 DNA: TGTGCCAGCAGTCAAAACACCGGGGAGCTGTTTTTT
CDR3 protein: CASSQNTGELFF
J gene: TRBJ2-2
clone size: NA
V gene: TRBV6-5
D gene: NA

CDR3 DNA: TGCAGCGTTGAATTGTCGGTACGAGCGGCCACTGAAGCTTTCTTT
CDR3 protein: CSVELSVRAATEAFF
J gene: TRBJ1-1
clone size: NA
V gene: TRBV29-1
D gene: NA

CDR3 DNA: TGCGCCAGCAGCCAAGGATCCCCCCCTGGGGCCAACGTCCTGACTTTC
CDR3 protein: CASSQGSPPGANVLTF
J gene: TRBJ2-6
clone size: few
V gene: TRBV4-3
D gene: NA